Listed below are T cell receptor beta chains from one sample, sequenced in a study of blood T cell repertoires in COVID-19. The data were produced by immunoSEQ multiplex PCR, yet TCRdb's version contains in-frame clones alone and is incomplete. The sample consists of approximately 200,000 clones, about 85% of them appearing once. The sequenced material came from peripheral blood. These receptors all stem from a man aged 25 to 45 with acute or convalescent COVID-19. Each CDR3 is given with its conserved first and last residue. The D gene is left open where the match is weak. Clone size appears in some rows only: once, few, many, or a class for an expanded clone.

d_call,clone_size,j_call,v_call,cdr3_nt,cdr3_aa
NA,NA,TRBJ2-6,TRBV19,TGTGCCAGTAGTCCATACACCCGCTCTGGGGCCAACGTCCTGACTTTC,CASSPYTRSGANVLTF
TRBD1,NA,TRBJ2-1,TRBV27,TGTGCCAGCAGTTTCTCCGGACAGGGAATTCTCAATGAGCAGTTCTTC,CASSFSGQGILNEQFF
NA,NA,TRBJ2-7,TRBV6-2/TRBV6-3,TGTGCCAGCAGTCTGGGGCGGACCCCCTACGAGCAGTACTTC,CASSLGRTPYEQYF
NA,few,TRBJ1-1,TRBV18,TGTGCCAGCTCACCTTCCGGGAGGACTGAAGCTTTCTTT,CASSPSGRTEAFF
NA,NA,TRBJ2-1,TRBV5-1,TGCGCCAGCAGTATCAGGGGGGTTTACGACAATGAGCAGTTCTTC,CASSIRGVYDNEQFF
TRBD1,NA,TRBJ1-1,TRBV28,TGTGCCAGCACCGAGACAGGGGGCACTGAAGCTTTCTTT,CASTETGGTEAFF
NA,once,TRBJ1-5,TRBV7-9,TGTGCCAGCAGCTTAGAGCCGGGGAGGGGCAGCAATCAGCCCCAGCATTTT,CASSLEPGRGSNQPQHF
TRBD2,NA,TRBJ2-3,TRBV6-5,TGTGCCAGCAGTACTAGCGGGGGGTCGGATACGCAGTATTTT,CASSTSGGSDTQYF
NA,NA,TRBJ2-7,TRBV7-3,TGTGCCAGCAGCTTTCCCCAACCGAATACAGGCTCCTACGAGCAGTACTTC,CASSFPQPNTGSYEQYF
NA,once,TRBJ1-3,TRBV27,TGTGCCAGCAGTTTAACCGGGGGGTTTTCTGGAAACACCATATATTTT,CASSLTGGFSGNTIYF
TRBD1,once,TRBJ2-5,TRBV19,TGTGCCAGTAGTATGTGGATCCGGGACAGGGAACAAGAGACCCAGTACTTC,CASSMWIRDREQETQYF
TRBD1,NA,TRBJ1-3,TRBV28,TGTGCCAGCAGGGGGACAGGGTCTGGAAACACCATATATTTT,CASRGTGSGNTIYF
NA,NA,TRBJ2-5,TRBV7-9,TGTGCCAGCAGCTTAATCGGGGAGACCCAGTACTTC,CASSLIGETQYF
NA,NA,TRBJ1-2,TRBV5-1,TGCGCCAGCAGCAGGACAGAAACTAACTATGGCTACACCTTC,CASSRTETNYGYTF
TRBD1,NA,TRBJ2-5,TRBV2,TGTGCCAGCAGTACGGACAGGCAAGAGACCCAGTACTTC,CASSTDRQETQYF
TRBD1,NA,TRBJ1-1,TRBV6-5,TGTGCCAGCAGCGCGCTCAGACAGGGGCAAGCTTTCTTT,CASSALRQGQAFF
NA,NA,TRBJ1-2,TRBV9,TGTGCCAGCAGCGTACAAGGGGCGCTTTCCTATGGCTACACCTTC,CASSVQGALSYGYTF
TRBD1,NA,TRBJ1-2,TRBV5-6,TGTGCCAGCAGCTTTCCGGGACAGGGTTCGTCTGGCTACACCTTC,CASSFPGQGSSGYTF
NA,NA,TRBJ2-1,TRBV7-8,TGTGCCAGCAAGGTAGTTGGGAGCGATGAGCAGTTCTTC,CASKVVGSDEQFF
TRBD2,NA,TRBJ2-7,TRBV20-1,TGCAGTGCCGGGGGAGGGCGCGAGCAGTACTTC,CSAGGGREQYF
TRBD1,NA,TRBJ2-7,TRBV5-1,TGCGCCAGCACCCGGGACAGATCCTACGAGCAGTACTTC,CASTRDRSYEQYF
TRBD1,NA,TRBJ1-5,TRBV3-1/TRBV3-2,TGTGCCAGCAGCCCCGCGGACAGGGGCGGACAGCCCCAGCATTTT,CASSPADRGGQPQHF
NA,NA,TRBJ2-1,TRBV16,TGTGCCAGCAGCCCGGGCTCCTACAATGAGCAGTTCTTC,CASSPGSYNEQFF
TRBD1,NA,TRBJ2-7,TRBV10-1,TGCGCCAGCAGTGAGGGGAATCCGGACAGGGGGAAAGAGCAGTACTTC,CASSEGNPDRGKEQYF
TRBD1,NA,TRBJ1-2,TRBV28,TGTGCCAGCAGTTCGGACAGGGGAAAAGAGGGTGGCTACACCTTC,CASSSDRGKEGGYTF
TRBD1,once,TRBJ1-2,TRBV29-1,TGCAGCGCGATGGTGACAGGGGGCTATGGCTACACCTTC,CSAMVTGGYGYTF
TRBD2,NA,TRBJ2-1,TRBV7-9,TGTGCCAGCACATCGGGGGGACTAGCGGCCTACAATGAGCAGTTCTTC,CASTSGGLAAYNEQFF
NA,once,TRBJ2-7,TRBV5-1,TGCGCCAGCAGGGAGGCCACCGGGTCCCACTACGAGCAGTACTTC,CASREATGSHYEQYF
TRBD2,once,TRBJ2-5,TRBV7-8,TGTGCCAGCAGGTATACTAGCGGACGGCCCCAGTACTTC,CASRYTSGRPQYF